The rows below give T cell receptor beta chains drawn from one sample of a study of blood T cell repertoires in COVID-19. Assay: immunoSEQ multiplex PCR; the TCRdb copy retains only in-frame clones and omits some. The sample shows more than 300,000 clones, about 90% of them seen only once. The sequenced sample consisted of peripheral blood. The receptors originated from a young woman who had recovered from COVID-19. Both conserved end residues are part of each CDR3. The D gene is left open where the match is weak. Clone size is not always given. Where it is, it says once, few, many or a class for expanded clones.

cdr3_nt,cdr3_aa,v_call,d_call,j_call,clone_size
TGTGCCAGCAGCTTACTCAGGGGGACTAGCGGGAGGGCCGTCTATGAGCAGTTCTTC,CASSLLRGTSGRAVYEQFF,TRBV7-9,TRBD2,TRBJ2-1,-
TGTGCCAGCAGTTTTAGCGGGCTCACTGAAGCTTTCTTT,CASSFSGLTEAFF,TRBV12-3/TRBV12-4,-,TRBJ1-1,once
TGTGCCAGTAGTTGGGGCAGGGGGTCACGTGGAAACACCATATATTTT,CASSWGRGSRGNTIYF,TRBV19,TRBD1,TRBJ1-3,-
TGTGCTGCTGGGGAGGGGGATTCACCCCTCCACTTT,CAAGEGDSPLHF,TRBV10-3,-,TRBJ1-6,-
TGTGCCAGCAGCGTCCTTCCGGGGGGGCAGAACCCGAACACCGGGGAGCTGTTTTTT,CASSVLPGGQNPNTGELFF,TRBV9,TRBD2,TRBJ2-2,-
TGTGCCACCAGTGATTTGAGGGGGCTTAACACTGAAGCTTTCTTT,CATSDLRGLNTEAFF,TRBV24-1,TRBD1,TRBJ1-1,-
TGTGCCAGCAGTTCAGACAGGAGTAATGAAAAACTGTTTTTT,CASSSDRSNEKLFF,TRBV28,-,TRBJ1-4,once
TGTGCCAGCAGTTTCTTAGGGCCTGGACAGGGGAAGGGCCCTGGGGGCTACACCTTC,CASSFLGPGQGKGPGGYTF,TRBV28,TRBD1,TRBJ1-2,-
TGCGCCAGCAGCCTGGCCGCGGGGGCGGGAGGGCGGTACAATGAGCAGTTCTTC,CASSLAAGAGGRYNEQFF,TRBV5-1,TRBD2,TRBJ2-1,-
TGTGCCAGCAGCTCCGCCATGAGCGGGAACACCGGGGAGCTGTTTTTT,CASSSAMSGNTGELFF,TRBV13,-,TRBJ2-2,-